This T cell receptor beta chain was captured in a study of glioma-infiltrating T cells. Only a few counts were recorded for this clonotype. Its matching antigen is unknown. The iRepertoire nested amplicon-rescue multiplex PCR amplified TCR alpha and beta CDR3s from RNA. MiXCR was run by TCRdb on the multiplex PCR reads, yielding one entry per CDR3 protein. Here the sample spans around 100,000 distinct CDR3 sequences, approximately 28% being singletons. Whole-study findings and limits: Non-neoplastic patients had below-expected tissue-blood divergence, while all gliomas exceeded expectation.

There are 13 residues in the CDR3. Germline V gives CDR1 SEHNR, CDR2 FQNEAQ (reference sequence). V was trimmed by 1 base and J by 11 bases, leaving 14 bases between them. The rearrangement links TRBV7-9 to TRBJ1-1; possible D gene TRBD1, 6 bases. The sample consisted of glioma tissue, nonneoplastic brain tissue, or PBMCs (not recorded which). The origin of this receptor is a human donor with low-grade glioma or glioblastoma, undergoing nonglioma brain surgery, or in good health (not recorded which). The CDR3 nucleotides are TGTGCCAGCAGCTTAGGTGGGACAAAGGGTGCTTTCTTT. Encoded protein: CASSLGGTKGAFF.